This T cell receptor (beta chain) was sequenced for a study of T cell changes during pregnancy in multiple sclerosis. The CDR3 sequence runs 13 residues, both termini included. Germline lookup yields CDR1 SGHDN and CDR2 FVKESK. With regard to this clone: The DNA is left out, because the CDR3 cannot be placed on it with certainty; the CDR3 is given as TCRdb lists it.

The table came from immunoSEQ multiplex PCR; TCRdb's copy has only in-frame clones and leaves some out. The profile shows fewer than 60,000 clones, 95% of them singletons. This sample comprised CD8+ T cells from peripheral blood mononuclear cells, obtained in the first trimester of pregnancy. The sequence came from a female donor with multiple sclerosis, enrolled in a pregnancy study. The chain employs TRBV14 and TRBJ2-5; the D call TRBD1 from the table was never checked on the DNA. This chain's CDR3 is CASSQDWAGGAYF.